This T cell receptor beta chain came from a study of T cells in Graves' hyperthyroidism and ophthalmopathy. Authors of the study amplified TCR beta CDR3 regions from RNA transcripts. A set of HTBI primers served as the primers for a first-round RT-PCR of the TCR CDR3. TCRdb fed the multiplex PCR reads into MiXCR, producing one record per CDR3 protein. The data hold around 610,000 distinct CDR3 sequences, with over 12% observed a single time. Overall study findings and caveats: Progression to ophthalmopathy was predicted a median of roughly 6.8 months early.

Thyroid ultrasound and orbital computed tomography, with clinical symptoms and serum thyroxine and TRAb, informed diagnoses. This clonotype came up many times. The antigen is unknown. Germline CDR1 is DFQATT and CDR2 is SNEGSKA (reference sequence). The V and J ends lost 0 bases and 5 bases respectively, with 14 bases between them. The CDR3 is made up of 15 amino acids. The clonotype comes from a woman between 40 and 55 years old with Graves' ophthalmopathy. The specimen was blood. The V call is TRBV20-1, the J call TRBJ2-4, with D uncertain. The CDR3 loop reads CSARDVTEVENIQYF. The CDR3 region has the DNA TGCAGTGCTAGAGACGTAACAGAAGTTGAAAACATTCAGTACTTC.